This entry describes one T cell receptor (beta chain). Its antigen is unknown. Assay used: immunoSEQ multiplex PCR; TCRdb lists only in-frame clones, some missing. The sample includes 110,000 or so clones, over 75% of them seen just once. The data are from a study of cytomegalovirus exposure and HLA in healthy donors. Findings and caveats of the study: Subsequent analysis found a tendency for first-cohort TCR clusters to co-occur within the 100 to 150 validation repertoires.

V was trimmed by 6 bases and J by 5 bases, leaving 11 bases between them. Germline loops: CDR1 MNHEY, CDR2 SVGAGI. The CDR3 is made up of 14 amino acids. Sequenced material: PBMCs. This chain uses TRBV6-5 with TRBJ1-6, with TRBD1 as a possible D gene (5 bases). This clonotype originated in a woman aged 18-35 years in good health and CMV-seronegative. The CDR3 bases are TGTGCCAGCAGGGGGGGTATCGATAATTCACCCCTCCACTTT. Amino acid sequence: CASRGGIDNSPLHF.